These T cell receptor beta chains were read from a single sample in a study of T-cell memory formation after mild COVID-19. TCRdb re-called the 5' RACE reads with MiXCR, one entry per CDR3 protein. The sample has some 330,000 distinct CDR3 sequences, around 20% seen once; the top ten hold roughly an eighth. The sample taken for sequencing was PBMCs or a T cell subset sorted from them (not recorded which). These receptors were obtained from an adult woman who had mild COVID-19 (a few samples of this study predate the infection). Cell type and time point are not known. The CDR3 runs from the conserved cysteine through the conserved F or W. The D gene is left open where the match is weak. Some rows mark clone size as missing; the rest say once, few, many or name a class of expanded clone.

TRBD1	TRBV20-1	-	TRBJ1-3	CSARRPGTGSGNTIYF	TGCAGTGCTAGAAGGCCAGGGACAGGGTCTGGAAACACCATATATTTT
TRBD1	TRBV20-1	-	TRBJ1-2	CSARDHGDSPYTF	TGCAGTGCTAGAGATCACGGGGACAGCCCCTACACCTTC
-	TRBV11-2	-	TRBJ2-1	CASSLKVQGSEQFF	TGTGCCAGCAGCTTAAAGGTACAGGGTTCTGAGCAGTTCTTC
TRBD2	TRBV7-8	few	TRBJ2-7	CASTFGSSGTYEQYF	TGTGCCAGCACCTTTGGGAGCAGCGGGACCTACGAGCAGTACTTC
-	TRBV9	once	TRBJ1-6	CASSSPGTLGSPLHF	TGTGCCAGCAGCTCCCCCGGGACCCTTGGGTCACCCCTCCACTTT
TRBD2	TRBV7-6	few	TRBJ2-7	CASSMTSGALRGQYF	TGTGCCAGCAGCATGACTAGCGGGGCTCTACGAGGGCAGTACTTC
TRBD2	TRBV27	-	TRBJ2-1	CASSSSRGTSSYNEQFF	TGTGCCAGCAGTTCAAGCCGCGGGACTAGCTCATACAATGAGCAGTTCTTC
-	TRBV12-3/TRBV12-4	-	TRBJ2-1	CASSSGGGALNEQFF	TGTGCCAGCAGTTCGGGCGGGGGCGCGCTCAATGAGCAGTTCTTC
TRBD2	TRBV3-1	-	TRBJ2-6	CASSQTSGTGANVLTF	TGTGCCAGCAGCCAAACTAGCGGGACTGGGGCCAACGTCCTGACTTTC
TRBD2	TRBV20-1	few	TRBJ2-5	CSARDPLSSGRIKETQYF	TGCAGTGCTAGAGACCCTTTGTCAAGCGGGAGAATTAAAGAGACCCAGTACTTC
TRBD1	TRBV4-2	many	TRBJ2-3	CASSQGQGGTDTQYF	TGTGCCAGCAGCCAAGGACAGGGTGGCACAGATACGCAGTATTTT
TRBD1	TRBV12-3/TRBV12-4	-	TRBJ1-2	CASSSPPQGAKNYGYTF	TGTGCCAGCAGTTCCCCCCCACAGGGGGCGAAGAACTATGGCTACACCTTC
-	TRBV29-1	-	TRBJ2-5	CSVERPGWETQYF	TGCAGCGTTGAACGACCGGGCTGGGAGACCCAGTACTTC